These T cell receptor beta chains were read from a single sample in a study of shared clonotypes between healthy human individuals. Generated by immunoSEQ multiplex PCR, the TCRdb table keeps only in-frame clones and is missing some. The sample shows millions of clones, 85% to 95% of them seen only once. Sequencing used naive CD4+ T cells from PBMCs. The receptor set was obtained from a man younger than 35 in good health. Some clones in this sample may be carry-over from other donors' samples. Each CDR3 is given with its conserved first and last residue. The D gene is left open where the match is weak. Clone size is not always given. Where it is, it says once, few, many or a class for expanded clones.

cdr3_length	d_call	j_call	v_call	clone_size	cdr3_nt	cdr3_aa
15	TRBD1	TRBJ2-7	TRBV28	-	TGTGCCAGCAGTGGCGGAGGACAGGGTAGGGGCGAGCAGTACTTC	CASSGGGQGRGEQYF
17	TRBD2	TRBJ2-3	TRBV7-8	once	TGTGCCAGCAGCGCCTACGTCCGTCTAGCGGGCACAGATACGCAGTATTTT	CASSAYVRLAGTDTQYF
14	TRBD1	TRBJ1-1	TRBV2	-	TGTGCCAGCAGTGGACAGGGGGGAAACACTGAAGCTTTCTTT	CASSGQGGNTEAFF
11	-	TRBJ2-5	TRBV7-9	-	TGTGCCAGCAGCTCCTGGGAGACCCAGTACTTC	CASSSWETQYF
14	-	TRBJ1-4	TRBV5-1	-	TGCGCCAGCAGCCCTGGACAGCTAGATGAAAAACTGTTTTTT	CASSPGQLDEKLFF
17	-	TRBJ2-7	TRBV14	-	TGTGCCAGCAGCAGAAGGCCCCCAGGGGGGACCTCCTACGAGCAGTACTTC	CASSRRPPGGTSYEQYF
15	TRBD2	TRBJ2-1	TRBV5-4	-	TGTGCCAGCAGCTCCAGCGGGAGCCCCTACAATGAGCAGTTCTTC	CASSSSGSPYNEQFF
13	-	TRBJ2-1	TRBV28	-	TGTGCCAGCAGTTTTGGCATATACAATGAGCAGTTCTTC	CASSFGIYNEQFF
16	-	TRBJ2-2	TRBV7-2	-	TGTGCCAGCAGCTTATTTCTCAGATCGAACACCGGGGAGCTGTTTTTT	CASSLFLRSNTGELFF
13	-	TRBJ1-5	TRBV5-1	few	TGCGCCAGCAGCCCCCAGGGGAATCAGCCCCAGCATTTT	CASSPQGNQPQHF
19	TRBD2	TRBJ2-2	TRBV7-6	-	TGTGCCAGCAGCTTCATGGGGCTAGCGGAAATCGCGAACACCGGGGAGCTGTTTTTT	CASSFMGLAEIANTGELFF
13	-	TRBJ1-4	TRBV7-2	-	TGTGCCAGCAGCTTAACCAGGGATGAAAAACTGTTTTTT	CASSLTRDEKLFF
14	TRBD2	TRBJ2-1	TRBV29-1	once	TGCAGCGTTATTACCCTAGCGGGACACAATGAGCAGTTCTTC	CSVITLAGHNEQFF
15	TRBD2	TRBJ2-1	TRBV4-3	-	TGCGCCAGCAGCCCCGGGCCGGGACTAGACAATGAGCAGTTCTTC	CASSPGPGLDNEQFF
14	-	TRBJ1-4	TRBV27	-	TGTGCCAGCAGTTTGGCCCTACGGAGTGAAAAACTGTTTTTT	CASSLALRSEKLFF
15	-	TRBJ2-7	TRBV7-3	-	TGTGCCAGCAGCTTAGGCCTAAGCGGTACCTACGAGCAGTACTTC	CASSLGLSGTYEQYF
18	TRBD2	TRBJ2-1	TRBV4-2	-	TGTGCCAGCAGCCAAGAATTCAGCGGGAGGGCCCCCTACAATGAGCAGTTCTTC	CASSQEFSGRAPYNEQFF
14	-	TRBJ1-6	TRBV28	-	TGTGCCAGCAGTTTCGGGACAAAAAATTCACCCCTCCACTTT	CASSFGTKNSPLHF
23	TRBD2	TRBJ2-3	TRBV4-2	-	TGTGCCAGCAGCCAGGGAAACTCTAAACCGGGACTAGCGGGAGGGATGGGCACAGATACGCAGTATTTT	CASSQGNSKPGLAGGMGTDTQYF
15	TRBD1	TRBJ2-1	TRBV6-4	-	TGTGCCAGCAGTGACCGACAGGGGGGATACAATGAGCAGTTCTTC	CASSDRQGGYNEQFF
14	-	TRBJ1-2	TRBV7-9	once	TGTGCCAGCAGCTTAGTGAGAGGAAGCTATGGCTACACCTTC	CASSLVRGSYGYTF
18	-	TRBJ2-7	TRBV7-9	-	TGTGCCAGCAGCCCCCAGGTGTCGCGGACAGACTTTACCTACGAGCAGTACTTC	CASSPQVSRTDFTYEQYF
14	-	TRBJ2-7	TRBV2	-	TGTGCCAGCAGTGGGGGACGGGACCTCTACGAGCAGTACTTC	CASSGGRDLYEQYF
17	TRBD2	TRBJ2-3	TRBV5-1	once	TGCGCCAGCAGCGGCGGGACTAGCGGGGTTAGCACAGATACGCAGTATTTT	CASSGGTSGVSTDTQYF
16	TRBD1	TRBJ1-2	TRBV11-2	-	TGTGCCAGCAGCTTAGCGTACAGGGGGCATAACTATGGCTACACCTTC	CASSLAYRGHNYGYTF
15	-	TRBJ1-2	TRBV9	-	TGTGCCAGCAGCCCAAGCCCCGGGACAAACTATGGCTACACCTTC	CASSPSPGTNYGYTF
13	-	TRBJ1-2	TRBV18	-	TGTGCCAGCTCACCTGCGGACGGCTATGGCTACACCTTC	CASSPADGYGYTF
15	-	TRBJ1-4	TRBV5-1	once	TGCGCCAGCAGCGTGGTGGGGGGTGGTAATGAAAAACTGTTTTTT	CASSVVGGGNEKLFF
17	TRBD2	TRBJ2-1	TRBV28	-	TGTGCCAGCAGTCGTGGGGAGGGACTCCAAACGGTCAATGAGCAGTTCTTC	CASSRGEGLQTVNEQFF
14	-	TRBJ2-2	TRBV11-3	-	TGTGCCAGCAGCTTCTCGACTGGCACCGGGGAGCTGTTTTTT	CASSFSTGTGELFF